The 18 T cell receptor beta chains listed next were all sequenced from one sample in a study of shared clonotypes between healthy human individuals. Positively selected for CCR7, the CD45RO-negative cells used as naive CD8 cells excluded terminally differentiated effector memory CD45RA+ cells. TCRdb keeps only in-frame clones here, not all; method: immunoSEQ multiplex PCR. There are under 700,000 clones in the sample; about 95% occur only once, and 0.11% lies in the top ten. The specimen was naive CD8+ T cells sorted from blood. Receptors were obtained from a woman aged 25-40 years in good health.

The genes are TRBV28 and TRBJ2-7; a possible D gene is TRBD1 (6 bases). The germline V gene encodes CDR1 MDHEN and CDR2 SYDVKM. V was cut by 1 base and J by 5 bases, with 15 bases left in between. CDR3 length equals 15 residues. The DNA of the CDR3 is TGTGCCAGCAGTTTATTCCCAGGGGCCTACCACGAGCAGTACTTC. Its translation: CASSLFPGAYHEQYF.

The chain employs TRBV7-8 and TRBJ1-4; D remains unclear. Germline values: CDR1 SGHVS, CDR2 FQNEAQ. This CDR3 contains 13 residues. Trimming removed 2 bases at V and 4 bases at J, with 5 bases between. The CDR3 DNA sequence: TGTGCCAGCAGCTTACGTAATAATGAAAAACTGTTTTTT. This translates into CASSLRNNEKLFF.

The chain recombines TRBV28 with TRBJ1-2; D is possibly TRBD1 (5 bases). The germline CDR1 and CDR2 sequences are MDHEN and SYDVKM. Trimming took off 8 bases at V and 3 bases at J, with 16 bases between the two ends. The CDR3 covers 14 residues. The chain's CDR3 is CASGTMGEDYGYTF. CDR3 nucleotide sequence: TGTGCCAGCGGCACAATGGGGGAGGACTATGGCTACACCTTC.

On this clone: Other DNA sequences within the sample encode an identical CDR3. The J gene is TRBJ2-7, the V gene TRBV7-9; D is unresolved. V dropped 3 bases and J dropped 7 bases, with 7 bases sitting between them. This CDR3 is built from 11 residues. Germline V gene lookup returns CDR1 SEHNR and CDR2 FQNEAQ (reference sequence). CDR3 sequence reads: CASSFGLEQYF. The DNA for the CDR3 is TGTGCCAGCAGCTTCGGATTAGAGCAGTACTTC. Complete variable domain (other parts from reference TRBV7-9 and TRBJ2-7): DTGVSQNPRHKITKRGQNVTFRCDPISEHNRLYWYRQTLGQGPEFLTYFQNEAQLEKSRLLSDRFSAERPKGSFSTLEIQRTEQGDSAMYLCASSFGLEQYFGPGTRLTVT.

The chain employs TRBV19 and TRBJ1-4; D may be TRBD1 (5 bases). Per the germline V gene, CDR1 is LNHDA and CDR2 is SQIVND (reference sequence). Trimming removed 8 bases from V and 4 bases from J, with 17 bases in between. The CDR3 spans 15 residues. CDR3 nucleotide sequence: TGTGCCAGTGGCTCCGGGGGACTGATTAATGAAAAACTGTTTTTT. Its translation: CASGSGGLINEKLFF.

This chain links TRBV14 with TRBJ2-5; D is ambiguous. The CDR3 covers 12 residues. V dropped 3 bases and J dropped 5 bases, with 7 bases sitting between them. The V gene's germline CDR1 is SGHDN and CDR2 FVKESK. CDR3 loop: CASSQFGETQYF. CDR3 bases: TGTGCCAGCAGCCAGTTCGGGGAGACCCAGTACTTC.

The chain carries TRBV5-1 and TRBJ2-1, with D unclear. The V end was cut by 5 bases, the J end by 6 bases, with 18 bases between. The CDR3 spans 15 residues. Per the germline V gene, CDR1 is SGHRS and CDR2 is YFSETQ. The CDR3 coding sequence is TGCGCCAGCAGATATTCGACGGGTTTGGGCAATGAGCAGTTCTTC. As protein: CASRYSTGLGNEQFF.

In DNA form, the CDR3 reads TGCGCCAGCAGCCAAGAAGAGGCAGTGGTGGGCTACAATCAGCCCCAGCATTTT. Protein: CASSQEEAVVGYNQPQHF. The rearrangement joins TRBV4-1 to TRBJ1-5; D remains ambiguous. This CDR3 has 18 amino acids. CDR1 and CDR2 from the germline V gene are MGHRA and YSYEKL. V shed 0 bases and J shed 3 bases, with 18 bases lying between them.

The genes are TRBV5-1 and TRBJ2-3; D is uncertain. Trimming took 4 bases from V and 0 from J, leaving 3 bases between them. Germline CDR1 SGHRS, CDR2 YFSETQ. CDR3 size: 12 residues. The CDR3 sequence is CASSRSTDTQYF. The DNA for the CDR3 is TGCGCCAGCAGCCGCAGCACAGATACGCAGTATTTT.

Only one count was recorded for this clone. Other DNA sequences in the sample encode the same CDR3. This chain connects TRBV27 to TRBJ1-4; D remains unclear. V was cut by 5 bases and J by 8 bases, with 9 bases left in between. The V gene's germline CDR1 is MNHEY and CDR2 SMNVEV (reference sequence). This CDR3 has 12 amino acids. The CDR3 protein is CASSLLGEKLFF. Here the CDR3 DNA reads TGTGCCAGCAGTCTCCTGGGCGAAAAACTGTTTTTT.

CDR3 residues: CASSNGLASDEQFF. CDR3 coding DNA: TGTGCCAGTAGTAACGGACTAGCCTCGGATGAGCAGTTCTTC. The chain carries TRBV19 and TRBJ2-1; TRBD2 aligns across 8 bases. This CDR3 contains 14 residues. V lost 4 bases and J lost 8; bases outside the gene matches: 7. In germline, CDR1 is LNHDA, CDR2 SQIVND (reference sequence).

The CDR3: CASSPTIHEQFF. CDR3 nucleotides: TGTGCCAGCAGCCCGACCATTCATGAGCAGTTCTTC. This chain connects TRBV5-4 to TRBJ2-1; no clear D. The CDR3 covers 12 residues. Between the trimmed V and J ends, which lost 4 bases and 8 bases, there was a span of 10 bases. In germline, CDR1 is SGHNT, CDR2 YYREEE (reference sequence).

The chain links TRBV7-9 to TRBJ2-1; TRBD2 aligns across 11 bases. The V gene end was trimmed by 1 base and the J gene end by 4 bases; junction bases not matched to a gene: 3. CDR1 is SEHNR, CDR2 FQNEAQ, per germline (reference sequence). The CDR3 is 16 residues long. The CDR3 sequence: CASSLVTSGSYNEQFF. DNA of the CDR3: TGTGCCAGCAGCTTAGTTACTAGCGGGAGTTACAATGAGCAGTTCTTC. The variable domain in full, with the rest retrieved from reference TRBV7-9 and TRBJ2-1, is DTGVSQNPRHKITKRGQNVTFRCDPISEHNRLYWYRQTLGQGPEFLTYFQNEAQLEKSRLLSDRFSAERPKGSFSTLEIQRTEQGDSAMYLCASSLVTSGSYNEQFFGPGTRLTVL.

CDR3 DNA: TGTGCCAGTAGTATCAGGGGGAGCGAAAAACTGTTTTTT. As protein: CASSIRGSEKLFF. The chain joins TRBV19 to TRBJ1-4; TRBD1 matches at 7 bases. This CDR3 comprises 13 residues. After removal of 3 bases from V and 8 bases from J, the junction contained 3 bases not matched to a gene. The germline V gene has CDR1 LNHDA and CDR2 SQIVND (reference sequence). The entire variable domain, with the rest obtained from reference TRBV19 and TRBJ1-4, is as follows: DGGITQSPKYLFRKEGQNVTLSCEQNLNHDAMYWYRQDPGQGLRLIYYSQIVNDFQKGDIAEGYSVSREKKESFPLTVTSAQKNPTAFYLCASSIRGSEKLFFGSGTQLSVL.

The gene calls are TRBV27 and TRBJ1-5; tentatively, D is TRBD1 (5 bases). Germline-derived CDR1 and CDR2 are MNHEY and SMNVEV (reference sequence). Between the trimmed V and J ends, which lost 6 bases and 4 bases, there was a span of 13 bases. The CDR3 is 14 amino acids. CDR3 residues: CASRLGTGNQPQHF. Written as DNA, the CDR3 is TGTGCCAGCAGATTGGGAACAGGAAATCAGCCCCAGCATTTT.

The rearrangement joins TRBV6-5 to TRBJ2-7; a possible D gene is TRBD1 (6 bases). Germline V gene data show CDR1 as MNHEY and CDR2 as SVGAGI. This CDR3 is 13 amino acids long. Between the trimmed V and J ends, which lost 8 bases and 0 bases, there was a span of 11 bases. The CDR3 DNA follows: TGTGCCAGCGGAGACAGGATCTCCTACGAGCAGTACTTC. Protein: CASGDRISYEQYF.

The CDR3 region has the DNA TGTGCCAGCCTGGGACAGGGGACCTACGAGCAGTACTTC. The encoded protein is CASLGQGTYEQYF. The chain uses TRBV7-3 and TRBJ2-7; 10 nucleotides match TRBD1. The CDR3 is 13 amino acids. The ends lost 8 bases at V and 2 bases at J; junction bases unmatched: 3. The germline V gene has CDR1 SGHTA and CDR2 FQGTGA.

The chain joins TRBV10-3 to TRBJ2-5; D tentatively reads TRBD1 or TRBD2 (5 bases each). Germline loops: CDR1 ENHRY, CDR2 SYGVKD. This CDR3 region has 15 residues. V gave up 3 bases and J gave up 1 base, with 12 bases separating them. The CDR3 DNA sequence: TGTGCCATCAGTGATCCCGGGACCTTCCAAGAGACCCAGTACTTC. It is translated as CAISDPGTFQETQYF.